This note documents a single T cell receptor (beta chain) sequence. Its specificity is unknown. At the DNA level, this CDR3 is encoded by other sequences in the same sample as well. The CDR3 sequence is 17 residues long. In germline, CDR1 is SQVTM, CDR2 ANQGSEA. J lost 3 bases, V lost 4 bases, and 14 bases had no gene match. The sample is drawn from a study of shared clonotypes between healthy human individuals. Study-wide points: Memory subsets generally showed smaller estimated richness than naive subsets did.

Study processing details: Quality scores were absent from the junction-only immunoSEQ sequences, so filtering differed. Produced via immunoSEQ multiplex PCR; TCRdb's table is partial and in-frame only. The DNA was the basis for D and trimming; V, J and clone size are from that table. The sample records about a million clones, more than 75% being singletons. The origin of this receptor is a man aged 18-30 years in good health. The specimen was memory CD4+ T cells sorted from blood. The subset: CD45RA-negative fraction. The rearrangement uses TRBV29-1 and TRBJ2-7, with 11 positions matching TRBD2. CDR3 region: CSVGWVAGGSQRYEQYF. CDR3 bases: TGCAGCGTTGGTTGGGTAGCGGGAGGGTCCCAGCGCTACGAGCAGTACTTC.